The T cell receptor (beta chain) under discussion was sequenced for a study of beta chain features in type 1 diabetes. Overall study results and limits: The study found moderately but significantly shorter TCRB CDR3s in all four CD4+ subsets of Type 1 diabetes patients. In the patient group, naive, central memory and Treg TCRB repertoires seemed more alike than in the healthy donor group.

Trimming cost V 4 bases and J 4 bases; bases outside gene matches: 13. The germline V gene has CDR1 SNHLY and CDR2 FYNNEI. The CDR3 has 17 residues. Comment on this clone: Its antigen is as yet unknown.

CD45RO/CCR7/CD25/CD127/CD95/CD27 staining was used to isolate CD4+ naive, central memory, regulatory and stem cell-like memory cells by sorting. Expressed TCRB transcripts were sequenced because the isolated RNA had all been reverse transcribed beforehand. Only in-frame clones appear in the TCRdb table, and some are missing; sequencing was by immunoSEQ multiplex PCR. The top ten clones hold approximately 0.086% of a sample with about 230,000 clones, around 15% of them seen once. Sequencing was done on a sample of naive CD4+ T cells from blood. This receptor was taken from a man aged 30-40 years with type 1 diabetes. The chain is built from TRBV2 and TRBJ2-5; 9 bases line up with TRBD1. CDR3 coding DNA: TGTGCCAGCAGTGCGGACAGGGGAGTATGGGTTGGAGAGACCCAGTACTTC. It is translated as CASSADRGVWVGETQYF.